What follows are 11 T cell receptor beta chains derived from one specimen sequenced in a study of multiple sclerosis patients with progressive multifocal leukoencephalopathy (dated by TCRdb to the late 2010s). The sample's time point label, decoded: about six months of natalizumab therapy. Reading the label with the study, this specimen's treatment or condition is: on natalizumab therapy at sampling. Library generation was performed with the immunoSEQ multiplex PCR assay. In TCRdb, the immuneACCESS table is reduced to in-frame sequences with V and J assigned. These tables do not hold every clone; where another copy was compared, an unresolved V gene accounts for under half, and the others remain unexplained. The sample table holds tens of thousands of clones, of which about nine tenths were seen once. The top ten clonotypes cover approximately 1.5% of the sample. The input for sequencing was PBMCs, taken from a patient treated with natalizumab. These receptors all come from a human donor with multiple sclerosis.

The chain uses TRBV18 and TRBJ1-2; D gene ambiguous. The CDR3 extends over 15 amino acids. The germline V and J ends were trimmed by 3 bases and 4 bases, with 15 bases remaining between them. Germline V gene lookup returns CDR1 KGHSH and CDR2 LQKENI. CDR3 coding DNA: TGTGCCAGCTCACCGTCGCCCGTGGATGTCTATGGCTACACCTTC. This gives the protein CASSPSPVDVYGYTF.

The chain carries TRBV6-4 and TRBJ2-2; unclear D gene. Trimming left V 0 bases short and J 8 bases short, with 10 bases between. Germline V gene lookup returns CDR1 MRHNA and CDR2 SNTAGT. CDR3 length: 14 amino acids. This chain's CDR3 is CASSDSPDTGELFF. Written as DNA, the CDR3 is TGTGCCAGCAGTGACTCGCCAGATACTGGGGAGCTGTTTTTT.

This chain uses TRBV6-5 with TRBJ2-6, with D tentatively TRBD2 (6 bases). Trimming removed 6 bases from V and 0 bases from J, with 9 bases in between. Germline V CDR1 and CDR2: MNHEY, SVGAGI. CDR3 length: 15 residues. CDR3 region: CASRAGSSGANVLTF. The CDR3 DNA reads TGTGCCAGCAGGGCGGGGTCCTCTGGGGCCAACGTCCTGACTTTC.

This clone was picked up a small number of times. The gene calls are TRBV30 and TRBJ2-7; D gene unclear. Trimming cost V 8 bases and J 6 bases, with 17 bases left between them. CDR3 length: 12 residues. From germline, CDR1 is GTSNPN and CDR2 SVGIG (reference sequence). CDR3 sequence: CAGGPGRIEQYF. CDR3 DNA: TGTGCCGGCGGACCGGGTAGGATCGAGCAGTACTTC.

This clone occurred a few times. Here the CDR3 reads CAISAGQGPYEQYF. In DNA form, the CDR3 reads TGTGCCATCAGTGCGGGACAGGGCCCCTACGAGCAGTACTTC. The chain carries TRBV10-3 and TRBJ2-7, with 9 bases aligning to TRBD1. The CDR3 totals 14 residues. Per the germline V gene, CDR1 is ENHRY and CDR2 is SYGVKD. The ends lost 4 bases at V and 2 bases at J; junction bases unmatched: 3.

The chain couples TRBV6-5 to TRBJ2-7; tentative D call: TRBD1 (6 bases). CDR1 MNHEY and CDR2 SVGAGI come from the germline V gene. Between the trimmed V and J ends, which lost 0 bases and 2 bases, there was a span of 8 bases. This CDR3 comprises 14 residues. CDR3 protein: CASSYSGTTYEQYF. The DNA for the CDR3 is TGTGCCAGCAGTTACTCGGGGACAACCTACGAGCAGTACTTC.

The gene calls are TRBV6-5 and TRBJ1-1; D unresolved. The germline V and J ends were trimmed by 6 bases and 1 base, with 12 bases remaining between them. CDR3 length: 14 amino acids. Germline CDR1 and CDR2: MNHEY and SVGAGI. This CDR3 reads CASRTLIPNTEAFF. The CDR3 DNA reads as TGTGCCAGCAGGACGCTGATTCCGAACACTGAAGCTTTCTTT.

This chain links TRBV7-8 with TRBJ2-1; 8 positions agree with TRBD2. V lost 1 base, J lost 4 bases, and 9 bases stayed unmatched. This CDR3 has 17 amino acids. Per germline, CDR1 SGHVS and CDR2 FQNEAQ. The CDR3 coding sequence is TGTGCCAGCAGCTTAGTTCCAGCGGGAGAGATTTACAATGAGCAGTTCTTC. It yields the protein CASSLVPAGEIYNEQFF.

V is TRBV6-1 and J is TRBJ2-2; no clear D gene. Germline lookup yields CDR1 MNHNS and CDR2 SASEGT. This CDR3 comprises 14 residues. V lost 3 bases and J 1 base, leaving 6 bases between the germline ends. CDR3 sequence (DNA): TGTGCCAGCAGTGAGTCGTGGAACACCGGGGAGCTGTTTTTT. This translates into CASSESWNTGELFF.

The J gene is TRBJ1-1, the V gene TRBV29-1; no clear D. The CDR3 contains 13 residues. Trimming removed 4 bases from V and 0 bases from J, with 9 bases in between. Germline loops: CDR1 SQVTM, CDR2 ANQGSEA. CDR3 protein: CSVALVLNTEAFF. The CDR3 coding sequence is TGCAGCGTTGCGTTAGTCCTGAACACTGAAGCTTTCTTT.

The V and J genes are TRBV27 and TRBJ2-1, with 7 bases matching TRBD2. Germline assignment: CDR1 MNHEY and CDR2 SMNVEV (reference sequence). The CDR3 spans 15 residues. Trimming took 1 base from V and 7 from J; bases not matched to a gene: 7. The CDR3 here is CASSLFSLALNEQFF. CDR3 bases: TGTGCCAGCAGTTTATTTTCACTAGCGTTGAATGAGCAGTTCTTC.